The sample holds a few counts of the clone carrying this T cell receptor beta chain. The sample is drawn from a study of response to subunit inactivated influenza vaccine. From the RT-PCR reads, TCRdb called clonotypes with MiXCR, one entry per CDR3 protein. This sample has approximately 500,000 distinct CDR3 sequences; roughly a quarter occur once, and the top ten carry 2.5% to 3.5%. From germline, CDR1 is ENHRY and CDR2 SYGVKD. The CDR3 sequence is 14 residues long. Trimming cost V 0 bases and J 5 bases, with 8 bases left between them. The same specimen was also included in a second study, on T cells expressing NK-cell markers. As reported in that work: Beta-chain TCR cDNA was generated via 5'RACE template switching with UMIs.

This rearrangement joins TRBV10-3 to TRBJ1-5; tentative D call: TRBD1 (5 bases). The sample in question was CD4+ T cells sorted from PBMCs, obtained approximately 12 days after vaccination. This clonotype was sampled from a man between 50 and 59 years old who received an inactivated influenza vaccine. The CDR3, as DNA: TGTGCCATCAGTGAGTCGATGGGGGATCAGCCCCAGCATTTT. It yields the protein CAISESMGDQPQHF.